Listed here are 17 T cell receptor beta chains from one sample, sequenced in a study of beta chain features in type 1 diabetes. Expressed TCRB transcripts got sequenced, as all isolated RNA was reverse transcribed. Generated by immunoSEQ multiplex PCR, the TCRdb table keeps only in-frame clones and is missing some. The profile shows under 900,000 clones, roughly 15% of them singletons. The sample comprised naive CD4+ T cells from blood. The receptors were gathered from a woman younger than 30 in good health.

CDR3 nucleotides: TGTGCCAGCAGCCAAGATCCGGCCTATGCCGTCGAGACCCAGTACTTC. It yields the protein CASSQDPAYAVETQYF. The chain has TRBV4-2 and TRBJ2-5; D not resolved. V was shortened by 0 bases and J by 5 bases, with 16 bases between the two germline ends. Germline lookup yields CDR1 LGHNA and CDR2 YNFKEQ. The CDR3 has 16 amino acids.

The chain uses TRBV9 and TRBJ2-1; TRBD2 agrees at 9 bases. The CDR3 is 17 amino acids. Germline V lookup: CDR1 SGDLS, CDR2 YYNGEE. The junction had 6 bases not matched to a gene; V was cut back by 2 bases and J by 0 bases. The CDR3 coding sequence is TGTGCCAGCAGCGTGGGATATAGCGGGAGCTCCTACAATGAGCAGTTCTTC. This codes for CASSVGYSGSSYNEQFF.

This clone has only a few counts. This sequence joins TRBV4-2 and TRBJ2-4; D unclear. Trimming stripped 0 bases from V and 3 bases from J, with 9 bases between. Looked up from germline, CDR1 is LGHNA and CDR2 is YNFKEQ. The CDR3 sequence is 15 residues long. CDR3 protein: CASSQDHSSKNIQYF. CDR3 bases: TGTGCCAGCAGCCAAGATCACAGCAGCAAAAACATTCAGTACTTC.

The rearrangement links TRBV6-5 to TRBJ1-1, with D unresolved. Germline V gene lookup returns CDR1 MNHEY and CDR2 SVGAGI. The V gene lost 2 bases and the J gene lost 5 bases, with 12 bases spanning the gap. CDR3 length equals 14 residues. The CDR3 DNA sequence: TGTGCCAGCAGTTACGGGATTGGCGAGACTGAAGCTTTCTTT. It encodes CASSYGIGETEAFF.

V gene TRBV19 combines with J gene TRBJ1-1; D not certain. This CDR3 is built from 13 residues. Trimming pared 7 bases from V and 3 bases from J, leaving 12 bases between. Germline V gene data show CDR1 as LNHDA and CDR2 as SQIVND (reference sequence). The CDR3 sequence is CASMGRGDTEAFF. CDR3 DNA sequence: TGTGCCAGTATGGGCCGCGGGGACACTGAAGCTTTCTTT.

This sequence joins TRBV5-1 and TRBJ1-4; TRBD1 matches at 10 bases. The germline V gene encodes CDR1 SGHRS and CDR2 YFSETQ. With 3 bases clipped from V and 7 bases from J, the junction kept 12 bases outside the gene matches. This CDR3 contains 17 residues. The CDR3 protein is CASSSGTGDVWSEKLFF. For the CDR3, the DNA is TGCGCCAGCAGCTCCGGGACAGGGGATGTGTGGAGTGAAAAACTGTTTTTT.

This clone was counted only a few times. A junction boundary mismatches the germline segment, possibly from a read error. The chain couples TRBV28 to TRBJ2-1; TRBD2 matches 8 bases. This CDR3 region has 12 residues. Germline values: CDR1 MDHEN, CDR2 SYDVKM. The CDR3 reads CASSTSGTRKIF. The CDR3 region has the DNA TGTGCCAGCAGTACCTCCGGGACTAGGAAAATCTTC.

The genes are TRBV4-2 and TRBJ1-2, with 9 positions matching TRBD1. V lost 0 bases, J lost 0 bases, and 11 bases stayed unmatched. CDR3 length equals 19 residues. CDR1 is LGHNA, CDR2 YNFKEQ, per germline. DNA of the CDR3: TGTGCCAGCAGCCAAGATTTTGCGGACAGGGGACCAGCTAACTATGGCTACACCTTC. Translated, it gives CASSQDFADRGPANYGYTF.

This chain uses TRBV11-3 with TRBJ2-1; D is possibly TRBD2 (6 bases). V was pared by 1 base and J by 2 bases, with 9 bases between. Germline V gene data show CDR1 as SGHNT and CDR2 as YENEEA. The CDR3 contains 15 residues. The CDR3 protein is CASSLGLVPYNEQFF. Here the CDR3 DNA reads TGTGCCAGCAGCTTAGGACTAGTCCCCTACAATGAGCAGTTCTTC.

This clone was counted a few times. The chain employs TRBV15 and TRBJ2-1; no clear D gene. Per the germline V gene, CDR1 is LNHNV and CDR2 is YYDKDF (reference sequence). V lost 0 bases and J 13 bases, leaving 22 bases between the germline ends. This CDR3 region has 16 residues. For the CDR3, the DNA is TGTGCCACCAGCAGAGAACCAGCGCCCCCGCGGCGGTCCCAGTTCTTC. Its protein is CATSREPAPPRRSQFF.

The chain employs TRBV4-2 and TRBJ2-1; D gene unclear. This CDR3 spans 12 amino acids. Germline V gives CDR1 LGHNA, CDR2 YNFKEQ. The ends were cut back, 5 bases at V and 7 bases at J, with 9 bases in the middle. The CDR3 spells CASSELGNEQFF. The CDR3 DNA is TGTGCCAGCAGCGAGCTGGGAAATGAGCAGTTCTTC.

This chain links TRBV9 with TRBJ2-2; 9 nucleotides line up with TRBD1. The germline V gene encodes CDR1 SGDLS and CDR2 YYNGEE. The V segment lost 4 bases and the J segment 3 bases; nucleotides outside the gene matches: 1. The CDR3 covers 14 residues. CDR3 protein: CASSTGGYTGELFF. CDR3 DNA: TGTGCCAGCAGCACAGGGGGCTACACCGGGGAGCTGTTTTTT.

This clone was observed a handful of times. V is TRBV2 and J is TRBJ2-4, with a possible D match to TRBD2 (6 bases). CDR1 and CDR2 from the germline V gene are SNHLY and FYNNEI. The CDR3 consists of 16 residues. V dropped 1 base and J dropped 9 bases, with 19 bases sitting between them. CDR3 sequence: CASSEEMTSRRIIQYF. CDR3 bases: TGTGCCAGCAGTGAAGAGATGACTAGTCGTCGTATCATTCAGTACTTC.

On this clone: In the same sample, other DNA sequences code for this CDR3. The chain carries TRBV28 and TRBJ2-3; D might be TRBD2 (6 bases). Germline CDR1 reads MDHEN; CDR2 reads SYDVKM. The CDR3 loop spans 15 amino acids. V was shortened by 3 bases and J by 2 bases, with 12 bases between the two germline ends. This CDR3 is CASSFRGTSTDTQYF. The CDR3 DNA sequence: TGTGCCAGCAGTTTTCGGGGGACTTCCACAGATACGCAGTATTTT.

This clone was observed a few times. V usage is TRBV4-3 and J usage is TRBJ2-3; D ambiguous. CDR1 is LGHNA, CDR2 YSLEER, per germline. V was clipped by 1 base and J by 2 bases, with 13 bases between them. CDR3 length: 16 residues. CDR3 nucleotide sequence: TGCGCCAGCAGCCAAGTTATGCGGCCCAACACAGATACGCAGTATTTT. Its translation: CASSQVMRPNTDTQYF.

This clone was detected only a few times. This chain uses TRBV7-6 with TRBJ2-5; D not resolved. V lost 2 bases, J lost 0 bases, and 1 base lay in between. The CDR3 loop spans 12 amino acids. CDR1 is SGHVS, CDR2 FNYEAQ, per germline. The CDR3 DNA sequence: TGTGCCAGCAGCTTACACCAAGAGACCCAGTACTTC. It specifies CASSLHQETQYF.

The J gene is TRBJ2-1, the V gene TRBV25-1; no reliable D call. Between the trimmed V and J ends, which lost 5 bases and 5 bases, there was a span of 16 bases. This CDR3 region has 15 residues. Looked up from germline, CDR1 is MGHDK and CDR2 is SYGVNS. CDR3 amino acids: CASSQADRLHNEQFF. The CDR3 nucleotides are TGTGCCAGCAGTCAGGCGGATAGGCTCCACAATGAGCAGTTCTTC.